A single sample is the source of the 5 T cell receptor beta chains below, sequenced in a study of control samples from healthy donors and cancer patients. Only in-frame clones appear in the TCRdb table, and some are missing; sequencing was by immunoSEQ multiplex PCR. The data hold 60,000 to 75,000 clones, with 85% observed a single time. The sequenced material came from blood. All receptors derive from a man aged 35-49 years in good health.

The genes are TRBV5-1 and TRBJ1-1, with D hard to call. The CDR3 totals 14 residues. Germline assignment: CDR1 SGHRS and CDR2 YFSETQ. V lost 6 bases and J 1 base, leaving 13 bases between the germline ends. The CDR3 loop is CASTPTPTNTEAFF. CDR3 bases: TGCGCCAGCACACCGACGCCTACGAACACTGAAGCTTTCTTT. Full variable domain (missing parts from reference TRBV5-1 and TRBJ1-1): KAGVTQTPRYLIKTRGQQVTLSCSPISGHRSVSWYQQTPGQGLQFLFEYFSETQRNKGNFPGRFSGRQFSNSRSEMNVSTLELGDSALYLCASTPTPTNTEAFFGQGTRLTVV.

On this clone: No DNA is shown, since the ends of the CDR3 on it are uncertain; the CDR3 is the one TCRdb lists. The CDR3 spells CASSTSRTIQYF. This chain connects TRBV28 to TRBJ2-4; the table assigns TRBD1, which was not confirmed against the DNA. The CDR3 extends over 12 residues, inclusive of both ends. Germline V lookup: CDR1 MDHEN, CDR2 SYDVKM.

The table lists this clone with a count of one. The V gene is TRBV29-1, the J gene TRBJ2-3, with D uncertain. The CDR3 runs 13 residues. CDR1 is SQVTM and CDR2 is ANQGSEA in the germline V gene. V shed 5 bases and J shed 2 bases, with 11 bases lying between them. The CDR3 nucleotides are TGCAGCGTTCAGACATCCTTCACAGATACGCAGTATTTT. Translated: CSVQTSFTDTQYF.

The V call is TRBV9, the J call TRBJ1-1; 9 nucleotides line up with TRBD1. Germline V gene lookup returns CDR1 SGDLS and CDR2 YYNGEE. The CDR3 totals 13 residues. J gave up 5 bases and V 3 bases, and 2 bases lay outside the gene matches. The CDR3 reads CASSAGTGTEAFF. CDR3 coding DNA: TGTGCCAGCAGCGCGGGGACAGGGACTGAAGCTTTCTTT.

This chain links TRBV28 with TRBJ2-7; 13 bases are a match to TRBD2. The CDR3 is made up of 16 amino acids. From germline, CDR1 is MDHEN and CDR2 SYDVKM. V lost 4 bases to trimming and J lost 5 bases; unmatched junction nucleotides: 8. CDR3 loop: CASSSWTSGSLNEQYF. The CDR3 DNA reads TGTGCCAGCAGTTCCTGGACTAGCGGGAGTCTAAACGAGCAGTACTTC. The complete variable domain, with remaining parts taken from reference TRBV28 and TRBJ2-7, reads DVKVTQSSRYLVKRTGEKVFLECVQDMDHENMFWYRQDPGLGLRLIYFSYDVKMKEKGDIPEGYSVSREKKERFSLILESASTNQTSMYLCASSSWTSGSLNEQYFGPGTRLTVT.